This TCR beta chain was recovered during a study of shared T cell receptors in the human thymus. Measured with immunoSEQ multiplex PCR; TCRdb has only the in-frame clones, and not every one. The data hold approximately 660,000 clones, with approximately 87% observed a single time. The same data also went into a second study, on human thymus T cells.

The sequence derives from a boy under two years old with a congenital heart defect. Source material: thymocytes.

The CDR3, as DNA: TGTGCCAGCAGACTGGGGGCGCATCTCATGTCCTACGAGCAGTACTTC. It specifies CASRLGAHLMSYEQYF. This chain connects TRBV2 to TRBJ2-7; TRBD1 is a possible D gene (6 bases). The CDR3 totals 16 residues. Trimming pared 6 bases from V and 1 base from J, leaving 19 bases between. Germline V gene sequence: CDR1 SNHLY, CDR2 FYNNEI.